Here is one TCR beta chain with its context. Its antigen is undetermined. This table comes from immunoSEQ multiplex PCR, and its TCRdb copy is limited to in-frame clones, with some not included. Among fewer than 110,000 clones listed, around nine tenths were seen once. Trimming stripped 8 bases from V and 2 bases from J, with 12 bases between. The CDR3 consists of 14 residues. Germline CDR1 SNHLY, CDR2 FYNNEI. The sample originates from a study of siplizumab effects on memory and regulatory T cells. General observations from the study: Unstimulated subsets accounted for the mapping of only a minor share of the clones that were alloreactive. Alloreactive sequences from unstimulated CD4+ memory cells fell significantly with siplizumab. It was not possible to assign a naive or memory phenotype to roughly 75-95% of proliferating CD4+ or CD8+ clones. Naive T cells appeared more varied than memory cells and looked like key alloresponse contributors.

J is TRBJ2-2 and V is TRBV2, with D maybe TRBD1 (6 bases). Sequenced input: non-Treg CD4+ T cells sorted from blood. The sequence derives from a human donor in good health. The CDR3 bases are TGTGCCAGCCTCCAGGGGACCAACACCGGGGAGCTGTTTTTT. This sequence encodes CASLQGTNTGELFF.